The 17 T cell receptor beta chains below come from one sample, sequenced in a study of T cells in Graves' hyperthyroidism and ophthalmopathy. Researchers amplified the TCR beta CDR3 regions from RNA transcripts. A first-round RT-PCR of the TCR CDR3 used the HTBI primer set. In TCRdb, the multiplex PCR reads were re-called with MiXCR into one record per CDR3 protein. The sample contains 450,000 to 650,000 distinct CDR3 sequences, 17% of which appear only once. Source material: blood. The receptors were sampled from a woman aged 18-35 years with Graves' ophthalmopathy.

This clonotype has a count of ten or more. J is TRBJ2-3 and V is TRBV30, with a weak D call TRBD1 (5 bases). Trimming took 3 bases from V and 3 from J, leaving 10 bases between them. CDR3 length equals 13 residues. CDR1 and CDR2 (germline): GTSNPN, SVGIG (reference sequence). The CDR3 sequence is CAWSWKGTDTQYF. For the CDR3, the DNA is TGTGCCTGGAGCTGGAAGGGGACAGATACGCAGTATTTT. Supplemented by reference TRBV30 and TRBJ2-3, the full variable domain reads SQTIHQWPATLVQPVGSPLSLECTVEGTSNPNLYWYRQAAGRGLQLLFYSVGIGQISSEVPQNLSASRPQDRQFILSSKKLLLSDSGFYLCAWSWKGTDTQYFGPGTRLTVL.

The V gene is TRBV29-1, the J gene TRBJ2-7, with 8 nucleotides matching TRBD2. The CDR3 is 12 residues long. Germline-derived CDR1 and CDR2 are SQVTM and ANQGSEA. V lost 6 bases and J lost 3; bases outside the gene matches: 4. CDR3 in DNA: TGCAGCGTCATACGGGGGGGCTACGAGCAGTACTTC. This codes for CSVIRGGYEQYF.

The rearrangement links TRBV20-1 to TRBJ2-3; 9 nucleotides match TRBD2. Germline V gene data show CDR1 as DFQATT and CDR2 as SNEGSKA (reference sequence). The length of the CDR3 is 14 residues. J lost 2 bases, V lost 8 bases, and 8 bases had no gene match. CDR3 sequence (DNA): TGCAGTACCTTAGCGGGAGTAAACACAGATACGCAGTATTTT. It yields the protein CSTLAGVNTDTQYF.

This clonotype has only a few counts. This chain links TRBV2 with TRBJ2-5; 12 bases align to TRBD2. CDR3 size: 18 residues. The germline V gene encodes CDR1 SNHLY and CDR2 FYNNEI. The trim removed 0 bases at V and 5 bases at J, leaving 10 bases unmatched. CDR3 protein: CASSEAPPLAGGGETQYF. The CDR3, as DNA: TGTGCCAGCAGTGAAGCACCCCCACTAGCGGGAGGAGGTGAGACCCAGTACTTC.

This clonotype was seen at least ten times. This chain joins TRBV6-2 or TRBV6-3 and TRBJ2-1, with D perhaps TRBD2 (6 bases). The germline V and J ends were trimmed by 6 bases and 4 bases, with 10 bases remaining between them. This CDR3 has 13 residues. Germline CDR1 reads MNHEY; CDR2 reads SVGEGT. The CDR3 protein is CASRHREYNEQFF. For the CDR3, the DNA is TGTGCCAGCAGGCACCGGGAGTACAATGAGCAGTTCTTC.

The chain joins TRBV18 to TRBJ2-2, with a weak D call TRBD1 (6 bases). This CDR3 region has 16 residues. CDR1 KGHSH and CDR2 LQKENI come from the germline V gene. The V end lost 4 bases, the J end lost 4 bases, and 16 bases lay between the germline ends. CDR3 DNA sequence: TGTGCCAGCTCACTAAATTCGGACAGAGTCACCGGGGAGCTGTTTTTT. As protein: CASSLNSDRVTGELFF.

This clonotype came up a few times. This chain connects TRBV29-1 to TRBJ2-3; D perhaps matches TRBD2 (5 bases). V lost 0 bases and J 4 bases, leaving 17 bases between the germline ends. CDR1 and CDR2 (germline): SQVTM, ANQGSEA. The length of the CDR3 is 16 residues. CDR3 in amino acids: CSVEDGRAAGPDTQYF. Here the CDR3 DNA reads TGCAGCGTTGAAGATGGGCGGGCAGCCGGGCCAGATACGCAGTATTTT.

This clonotype has a count of ten or more. The chain couples TRBV29-1 to TRBJ2-2, with D maybe TRBD1 (5 bases). Deletions cut 4 bases from V and 0 bases from J, with 9 bases between. Per the germline V gene, CDR1 is SQVTM and CDR2 is ANQGSEA. CDR3 length equals 14 residues. CDR3 region: CSVGTPANTGELFF. DNA for the CDR3: TGCAGCGTTGGGACACCCGCGAACACCGGGGAGCTGTTTTTT.

The table lists this clonotype with many counts. The chain has TRBV29-1 and TRBJ1-5; 7 nucleotides align to TRBD1. CDR1 is SQVTM, CDR2 ANQGSEA, per germline. The CDR3 is 13 amino acids. V lost 3 bases to trimming and J lost 5 bases; unmatched junction nucleotides: 4. DNA for the CDR3: TGCAGCGTTGACCAGGGGGGTGATCAGCCCCAGCATTTT. It translates to CSVDQGGDQPQHF.

The chain is built from TRBV12-3 or TRBV12-4 and TRBJ2-5; D perhaps matches TRBD2 (5 bases). The ends were cut back, 5 bases at V and 3 bases at J, with 13 bases in the middle. The CDR3 contains 14 residues. The CDR3 coding sequence is TGTGCCAGCAGTCGTCCCGGGATAAAAGAGACCCAGTACTTC. Its protein product is CASSRPGIKETQYF.

This chain joins TRBV29-1 and TRBJ2-3; TRBD2 might be the D (5 bases). The CDR3 runs to 13 residues. Trimming pared 4 bases from V and 3 bases from J, leaving 11 bases between. CDR1 is SQVTM and CDR2 is ANQGSEA in the germline V gene. CDR3 residues: CSVGGRETDTQYF. The CDR3 nucleotides are TGCAGCGTTGGTGGGAGAGAGACAGATACGCAGTATTTT.

This rearrangement joins TRBV4-3 to TRBJ1-2; tentative D call: TRBD1 (6 bases). The germline V and J ends were trimmed by 1 base and 8 bases, with 17 bases remaining between them. Germline CDR1 reads LGHNA; CDR2 reads YSLEER. There are 15 residues in the CDR3. The CDR3 spells CASSQVADRTEGYTF. For the CDR3, the DNA is TGCGCCAGCAGCCAAGTCGCAGACAGGACTGAGGGCTACACCTTC.

The CDR3 is CASSISYRTNYGYTF. CDR3 DNA: TGTGCCAGTAGTATTTCCTACAGGACTAACTATGGCTACACCTTC. This chain uses TRBV19 with TRBJ1-2; D is possibly TRBD1 (5 bases). Germline loops: CDR1 LNHDA, CDR2 SQIVND (reference sequence). V gave up 3 bases and J gave up 0 bases, with 11 bases separating them. This CDR3 is built from 15 residues.

This clonotype has just a few counts. The chain carries TRBV20-1 and TRBJ2-7; TRBD1 matches at 9 bases. Germline CDR1 DFQATT, CDR2 SNEGSKA (reference sequence). The CDR3 runs 14 residues. V shed 4 bases, J shed 3 bases, and the junction held 7 bases outside the gene matches. This CDR3 is CSAIRDREYYEQYF. The CDR3 coding sequence is TGCAGTGCTATCCGGGACAGGGAATACTACGAGCAGTACTTC.

A single count supports this clonotype. This could be a read error, since a much larger clone is one nucleotide away. This chain joins TRBV20-1 and TRBJ2-1, with 8 bases lining up with TRBD2. The J call may be in error: the DNA end matches TRBJ2-7 better. Germline V gives CDR1 DFQATT, CDR2 SNEGSKA (reference sequence). The CDR3 extends over 15 amino acids. The CDR3 sequence is CSARELAEAYNEQYF. CDR3 DNA sequence: TGCAGTGCTAGGGAACTAGCGGAGGCCTACAATGAGCAGTACTTC.

This clonotype was detected many times. The V call is TRBV12-3 or TRBV12-4, the J call TRBJ1-5; 7 nucleotides agree with TRBD1. This CDR3 region has 14 residues. The V and J ends lost 3 bases and 7 bases, in that order; junction bases with no gene match: 6. The CDR3 region is CASSFSDREQPQHF. The CDR3 bases are TGTGCCAGCAGTTTTTCCGACAGGGAGCAGCCCCAGCATTTT.

V usage is TRBV2 and J usage is TRBJ1-5; D is ambiguous. The CDR3 length is 13 residues. The V gene's germline CDR1 is SNHLY and CDR2 FYNNEI. The ends were cut back, 4 bases at V and 7 bases at J, with 11 bases in the middle. The CDR3 bases are TGTGCCAGCAGTGGGGAAGGTCAACAGCCCCAGCATTTT. Translating it yields CASSGEGQQPQHF. The whole variable domain, remainder taken from reference TRBV2 and TRBJ1-5, is EPEVTQTPSHQVTQMGQEVILRCVPISNHLYFYWYRQILGQKVEFLVSFYNNEISEKSEIFDDQFSVERPDGSNFTLKIRSTKLEDSAMYFCASSGEGQQPQHFGDGTRLSIL.